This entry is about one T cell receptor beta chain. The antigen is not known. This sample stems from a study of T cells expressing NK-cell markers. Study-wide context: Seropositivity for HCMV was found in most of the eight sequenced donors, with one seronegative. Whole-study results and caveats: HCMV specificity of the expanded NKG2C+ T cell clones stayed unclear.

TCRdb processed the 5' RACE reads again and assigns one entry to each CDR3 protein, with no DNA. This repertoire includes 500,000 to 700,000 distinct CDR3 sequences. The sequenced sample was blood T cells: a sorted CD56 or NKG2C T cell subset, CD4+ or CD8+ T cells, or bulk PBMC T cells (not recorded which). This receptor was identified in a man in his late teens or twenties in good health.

This CDR3 is CASRSHGTPGQYF. The chain links TRBV6-2 or TRBV6-3 to TRBJ2-7; TCRdb's assignment of TRBD1 cannot be checked, as there is no DNA. Germline-derived CDR1 and CDR2 are MNHEY and SVGEGT. The CDR3 length is 13 residues.